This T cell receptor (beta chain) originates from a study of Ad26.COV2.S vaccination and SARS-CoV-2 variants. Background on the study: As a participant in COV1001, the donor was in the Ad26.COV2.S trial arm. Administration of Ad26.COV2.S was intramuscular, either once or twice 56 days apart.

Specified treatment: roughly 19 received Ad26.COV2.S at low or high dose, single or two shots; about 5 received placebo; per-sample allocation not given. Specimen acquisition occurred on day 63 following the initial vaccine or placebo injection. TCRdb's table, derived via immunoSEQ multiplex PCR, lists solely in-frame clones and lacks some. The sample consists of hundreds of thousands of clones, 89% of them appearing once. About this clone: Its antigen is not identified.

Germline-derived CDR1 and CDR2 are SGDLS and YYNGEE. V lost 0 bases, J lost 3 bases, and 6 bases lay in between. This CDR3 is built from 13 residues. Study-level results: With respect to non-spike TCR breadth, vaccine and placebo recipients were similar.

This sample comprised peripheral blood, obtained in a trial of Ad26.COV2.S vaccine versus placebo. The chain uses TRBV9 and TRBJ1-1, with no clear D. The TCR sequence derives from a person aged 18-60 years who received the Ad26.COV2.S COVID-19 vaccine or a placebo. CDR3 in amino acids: CASSVEADTEAFF. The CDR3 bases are TGTGCCAGCAGCGTAGAGGCCGACACTGAAGCTTTCTTT.